This T cell receptor beta chain emerged from a study of blood T cell repertoires in COVID-19. Study at large: PBMCs, B-cell-depleted T cells, or T cells were the source of the cDNA or gDNA that made up the material.

Original handling: The authors estimated nucleated cell counts from reference gene primer amplification. Data came from immunoSEQ multiplex PCR; TCRdb stores just in-frame clones and leaves some out. The V and J calls and clone size were taken over from that table, and D and trimming were inferred from the DNA. The sample includes about 210,000 clones, about 91% seen only once; the top ten take roughly 1.2%. Deletions cut 3 bases from V and 2 bases from J, with 10 bases between. The CDR3 spans 14 residues. Germline V gene data show CDR1 as SGHTA and CDR2 as FQGNSA. The genes are TRBV7-2 and TRBJ1-1; no definite D call. The specimen sequenced was peripheral blood. The TCR sequence derives from a man aged 25-40 years with acute or convalescent COVID-19. The CDR3 bases are TGTGCCAGCAGCTTTCCCAACAGAAACACTGAAGCTTTCTTT. As protein: CASSFPNRNTEAFF.